This TCR beta chain was captured in a study of radiation and T cells in renal cell carcinoma. Here immunoSEQ multiplex PCR was the method, and the copy in TCRdb shows in-frame clones only, minus some. The sample consists of 100,000 to 150,000 clones, approximately 78% of them appearing once. The CDR3 covers 17 residues. V gave up 6 bases and J gave up 4 bases; unmatched junction bases: 15. Germline V CDR1 and CDR2: LNHDA, SQIVND (reference sequence). Noted time point: baseline pretreatment blood. Noted treatment: 15 Gy SBRT to primary tumor, nephrectomy 4 weeks later. Specimen: blood, collected from a patient whose treatment included radiotherapy and nephrectomy. The receptor's source is a woman aged 55-69 years with renal cell carcinoma. This sequence joins TRBV19 and TRBJ2-3; TRBD2 matches 8 bases. CDR3 residues: CASRPDHISGRSDTQYF. For the CDR3, the DNA is TGTGCCAGTAGGCCCGACCACATCAGCGGGAGATCAGATACGCAGTATTTT.